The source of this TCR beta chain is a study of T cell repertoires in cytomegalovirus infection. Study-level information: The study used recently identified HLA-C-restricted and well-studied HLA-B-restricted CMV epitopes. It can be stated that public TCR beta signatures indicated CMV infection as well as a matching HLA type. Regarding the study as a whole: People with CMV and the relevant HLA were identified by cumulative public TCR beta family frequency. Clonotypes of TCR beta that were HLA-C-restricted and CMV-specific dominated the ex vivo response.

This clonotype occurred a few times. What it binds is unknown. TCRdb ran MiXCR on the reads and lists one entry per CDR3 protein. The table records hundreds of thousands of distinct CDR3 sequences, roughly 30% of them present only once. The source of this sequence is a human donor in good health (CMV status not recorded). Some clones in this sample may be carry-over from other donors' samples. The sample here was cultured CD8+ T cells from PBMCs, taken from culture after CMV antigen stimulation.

CDR3 protein: CASSQARMANEQFF. CDR3 DNA: TGCGCCAGCAGCCAAGCGAGGATGGCAAATGAGCAGTTCTTC. The J gene is TRBJ2-1, the V gene TRBV4-3; no reliable D call. CDR3 length: 14 amino acids. CDR1 LGHNA and CDR2 YSLEER come from the germline V gene. V lost 1 base and J lost 7, with 11 bases in between.